This T cell receptor beta chain is from a study of blood T cells in healthy people across ages. A second PCR, run for about 6 to 12 cycles, used a sample-barcoded 5' primer plus a J-beta primer mix. Carrying 12 random nucleotides, a template-switch adaptor labeled each individual cDNA molecule. MiXCR was run by TCRdb on the 5' RACE reads, yielding one entry per CDR3 protein. The data show some 800,000 distinct CDR3 sequences, around two fifths seen once. About this clonotype itself: Its antigen is as yet unknown.

Germline CDR1 reads MNHNS; CDR2 reads SASEGT. The CDR3 contains 14 residues. Unmatched junction bases numbered 9, after V lost 5 bases and J lost 6 bases. Points from the study as a whole: The CMV status of each donor remained undetermined, and this could have confounded shifts in expanded clonotypes. The long-lived group displayed more naive CD4+ cells, plus higher diversity, than the aged donors did.

V gene TRBV6-1 combines with J gene TRBJ1-1; TRBD1 aligns across 7 bases. Sequencing was performed on blood. The TCR was taken from a man in his fifties or sixties in good health. The CDR3 protein is CASSLRQGRAEAFF. CDR3 coding DNA: TGTGCCAGCAGTTTGCGACAGGGAAGAGCTGAAGCTTTCTTT.